These 8 T cell receptor beta chains were all obtained from the same sample, sequenced in a study of esophageal squamous cell carcinoma under preoperative chemotherapy. TCRdb itself ran the PCR reads through MiXCR, one entry per CDR3 protein. The table has 6,400 or so distinct CDR3 sequences, roughly 30% seen once. The time point: before preoperative PTX-NDP chemotherapy. The sample was gathered from a patient given preoperative chemotherapy. Receptor source: a human donor with esophageal squamous cell carcinoma. The donor label of this sample is uncertain.

This sequence joins TRBV6-1 and TRBJ2-7; the D gene is possibly TRBD1 (6 bases). CDR1 and CDR2 from the germline V gene are MNHNS and SASEGT. The CDR3 has 13 amino acids. V lost 4 bases and J lost 5, with 12 bases in between. The CDR3 is CASSGQASDEQYF. The CDR3 DNA reads TGTGCCAGCAGTGGACAGGCCTCGGACGAGCAGTACTTC.

Worth noting for this clonotype: This CDR3 fails to terminate in the conserved phenylalanine or tryptophan, so it likely reflects a read error. The chain has TRBV12-3 or TRBV12-4 and TRBJ2-5; 8 positions agree with TRBD2. Matching the DNA end better, TRBJ2-1 makes the J call doubtful. The CDR3 is 17 amino acids. This chain's CDR3 is CGSRYSSSSGMFNEQFV. In DNA form, the CDR3 reads TGTGGCAGCAGGTACTCCTCAAGTAGCGGGATGTTTAATGAGCAGTTCGTC.

This clonotype was counted at least ten times. V gene TRBV6-1 combines with J gene TRBJ2-2; D possibly corresponds to TRBD2 (5 bases). The CDR3 extends over 13 amino acids. Trimming shortened V by 6 bases and J by 6 bases, and 11 bases separated the two germline ends. Germline V gene sequence: CDR1 MNHNS, CDR2 SASEGT. The DNA for the CDR3 is TGTGCCAGCAGAAGGGAGAGCGCCGGGGAGCTGTTTTTT. It is translated as CASRRESAGELFF.

This clonotype was recorded a few times. A much larger clone is a single base away; this may be a read error. The chain has TRBV7-6 and TRBJ2-1; D may be TRBD2 (5 bases). Germline V gives CDR1 SGHVS, CDR2 FNYEAQ. CDR3 length: 12 residues. With 3 bases removed from V and 10 bases from J, the gap between germline ends came to 10 bases. The DNA for the CDR3 is TGTGCCAGCAGCTTGGGAGCGTACGAGCAGTTCTTC. This sequence encodes CASSLGAYEQFF.

This clonotype qualifies as medium-sized. CDR3 region: CASRGSATDTQYF. CDR3 sequence (DNA): TGTGCCAGCAGGGGTAGCGCTACAGATACGCAGTATTTT. The chain has TRBV6-1 and TRBJ2-3; the D gene is possibly TRBD2 (5 bases). CDR3 size: 13 residues. V was cut by 6 bases and J by 3 bases, with 10 bases left in between. CDR1 is MNHNS and CDR2 is SASEGT in the germline V gene.

To note about this clonotype: One end of the junction is discordant with germline, which a read error may explain. CDR3 sequence: CASSKSVSSYSEQCF. In DNA, the CDR3 is TGTGCCAGCAGTAAGAGCGTGAGCTCCTACAGTGAGCAGTGCTTC. This chain joins TRBV6-1 and TRBJ2-1; D call uncertain. The CDR3 spans 15 residues. Germline CDR1 MNHNS, CDR2 SASEGT.

This clonotype showed up just a few times. A much larger clone differs by one base, so this may be a read error. This chain uses TRBV14 with TRBJ2-1; D is uncertain. CDR3 length: 12 residues. The germline gives CDR1 SGHDN, CDR2 FVKESK. The chain's CDR3 is CASSQDRMEKYF. In DNA form, the CDR3 reads TGTGCCAGCAGCCAAGATCGGATGGAGAAGTACTTC.

This clonotype was picked up one time. A clone one base away is much larger, so this may be a read error. This is likely a read error, given that the CDR3 carries no conserved phenylalanine or tryptophan at its end. The J gene is TRBJ1-2, the V gene TRBV27, with TRBD1 matching 9 bases. This CDR3 comprises 13 residues. J gave up 10 bases and V 5 bases, and 8 bases lay outside the gene matches. Germline lookup yields CDR1 MNHEY and CDR2 SMNVEV (reference sequence). CDR3 nucleotides: TGTGCCAGCAGTACTAATCGGGACAGGGACTACACCTGC. Translated: CASSTNRDRDYTC.